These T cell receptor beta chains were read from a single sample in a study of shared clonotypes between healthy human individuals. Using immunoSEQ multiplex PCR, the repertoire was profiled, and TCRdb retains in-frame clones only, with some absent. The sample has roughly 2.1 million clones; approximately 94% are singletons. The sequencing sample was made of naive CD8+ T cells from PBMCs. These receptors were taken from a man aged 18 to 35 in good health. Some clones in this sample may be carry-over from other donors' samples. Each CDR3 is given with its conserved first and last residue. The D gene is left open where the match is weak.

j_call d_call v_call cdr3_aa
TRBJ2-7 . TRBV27 CASSTVFDRTNYEQYF
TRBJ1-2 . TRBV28 CASSTPDGQPNYGYTF
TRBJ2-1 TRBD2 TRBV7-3 CASSRAGGSKDEQFF
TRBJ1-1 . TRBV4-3 CASSQDYPGMALVAFF
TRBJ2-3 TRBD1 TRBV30 CAWNRRGDRLATDTQYF
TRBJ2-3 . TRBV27 CASSLSAGELVDTQYF
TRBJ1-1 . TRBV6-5 CASSHMENTEAFF
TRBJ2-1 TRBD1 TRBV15 CATGNRGNSYNEQFF
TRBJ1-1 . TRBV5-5 CASSGKGFTEAFF
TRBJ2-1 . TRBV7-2 CASSLFWAGANNEQFF
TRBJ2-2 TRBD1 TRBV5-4 CASSLDRGLVGELFF
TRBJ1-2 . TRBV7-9 CASSPWYQGTNYGYTF
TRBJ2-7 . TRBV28 CASSPAGSYEQYF
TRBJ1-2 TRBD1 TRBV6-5 CASSQDRVLNYGYTF
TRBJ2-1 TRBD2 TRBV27 CASSFGGFHNEQFF
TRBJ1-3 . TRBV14 CASSQFLVGFGNTIYF
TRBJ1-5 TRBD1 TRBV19 CASTQGEGNQPQHF
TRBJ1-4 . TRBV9 CASSVQDSFEKLFF
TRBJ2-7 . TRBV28 CASSVYLLEQYF
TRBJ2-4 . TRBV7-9 CASSFDAGQQKNIQYF
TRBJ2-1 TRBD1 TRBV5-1 CASSLSMTGGDNEQFF
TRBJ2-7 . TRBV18 CASSPLTASSYEQYF
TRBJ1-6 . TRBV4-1 CASSQVMFYNSPLHF
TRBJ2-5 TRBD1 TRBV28 CASTPMAWDRARETQYF
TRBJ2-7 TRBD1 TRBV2 CAGRTGSSYEQYF